The following is a T cell receptor beta chain sequence with its context. This record belongs to a study of CD8 T cells in Susac syndrome. The CDR3 has 13 residues. V was pared by 0 bases and J by 5 bases, with 6 bases between. The V gene's germline CDR1 is LNHNV and CDR2 YYDKDF (reference sequence). TCR beta sequences were obtained from blood CD8+ and CD4+ T cells. Random hexamers served to reverse transcribe about 0.45 to 1 ug RNA. An immunoSEQ multiplex PCR amplified TCR beta CDR3 over 54 Vbeta and 13 Jbeta. TCRdb re-derived calls from the immunoSEQ multiplex PCR reads in MiXCR, one entry per CDR3 protein. The data show some 300,000 distinct CDR3 sequences, approximately 89% seen once.

The chain recombines TRBV15 with TRBJ2-3; D ambiguous. The sequence was obtained from a human donor with multiple sclerosis. The source material was CD8+ T cells from PBMCs. This CDR3 reads CATSREGGDTQYF. The CDR3 DNA reads as TGTGCCACCAGCAGAGAGGGCGGAGATACGCAGTATTTT. The full variable domain, its missing parts supplied by reference TRBV15 and TRBJ2-3, is DAMVIQNPRYQVTQFGKPVTLSCSQTLNHNVMYWYQQKSSQAPKLLFHYYDKDFNNEADTPDNFQSRRPNTSFCFLDIRSPGLGDTAMYLCATSREGGDTQYFGPGTRLTVL.